Listed below are T cell receptor beta chains from one sample, sequenced in a study of CD8+CD57+ T cells in acquired aplastic anemia. TCRdb recomputed calls from the reads with MiXCR, one row per CDR3 protein. Of some 180,000 distinct CDR3 sequences in the sample, roughly half were seen once. Sequences were obtained from sorted CD4+, CD8+, or CD8+CD57+ T cells (not recorded which) from PBMCs. The receptors come from a human donor in good health. The CDR3 runs from the conserved cysteine through the conserved F or W. D genes are given only for firm matches. Part of the rows lack a size; the others show once, few, many or a class for expanded clones.

d_call: TRBD1
v_call: TRBV7-9
clone_size: once
j_call: TRBJ1-1
cdr3_length: 14
cdr3_aa: CASSLTGAGTEAFF
cdr3_nt: TGTGCCAGCAGCTTAACAGGGGCCGGCACTGAAGCTTTCTTT

d_call: NA
v_call: TRBV9
clone_size: many
j_call: TRBJ1-1
cdr3_length: 15
cdr3_aa: CASSVGPSGNTEAFF
cdr3_nt: TGTGCCAGCAGCGTAGGACCTTCTGGGAACACTGAAGCTTTCTTT

d_call: NA
v_call: TRBV10-3
clone_size: few
j_call: TRBJ2-2
cdr3_length: 16
cdr3_aa: CAISESGQGPTGELFF
cdr3_nt: TGTGCCATCAGTGAGTCGGGGCAGGGACCCACCGGGGAGCTGTTTTTT

d_call: TRBD2
v_call: TRBV18
clone_size: few
j_call: TRBJ2-7
cdr3_length: 14
cdr3_aa: CASSRSGSVDEQYF
cdr3_nt: TGTGCCAGCTCCCGGAGCGGGAGCGTCGACGAGCAGTACTTC

d_call: NA
v_call: TRBV19
clone_size: NA
j_call: TRBJ1-1
cdr3_length: 13
cdr3_aa: CASIGGLNTEAFF
cdr3_nt: TGTGCCAGTATAGGCGGGTTGAACACTGAAGCTTTCTTT

d_call: TRBD1
v_call: TRBV10-3
clone_size: NA
j_call: TRBJ1-1
cdr3_length: 13
cdr3_aa: CAISTGGWTEAFF
cdr3_nt: TGTGCCATCAGCACAGGGGGCTGGACTGAAGCTTTCTTT

d_call: NA
v_call: TRBV7-2
clone_size: many
j_call: TRBJ1-1
cdr3_length: 13
cdr3_aa: CASSLDWATEAFF
cdr3_nt: TGTGCCAGCAGCTTAGATTGGGCCACTGAAGCTTTCTTT

d_call: TRBD1
v_call: TRBV24-1
clone_size: NA
j_call: TRBJ1-6
cdr3_length: 13
cdr3_aa: CATQGQVNSPLHF
cdr3_nt: TGTGCCACCCAAGGACAGGTCAATTCACCCCTCCACTTT

d_call: NA
v_call: TRBV7-3
clone_size: many
j_call: TRBJ2-2
cdr3_length: 17
cdr3_aa: CASSSKGGTGSTGELFF
cdr3_nt: TGTGCCAGCAGCTCCAAGGGGGGGACAGGAAGCACCGGGGAGCTGTTTTTT

d_call: NA
v_call: TRBV9
clone_size: few
j_call: TRBJ1-1
cdr3_length: 14
cdr3_aa: CASSVGGVRTEAFF
cdr3_nt: TGTGCCAGCAGCGTAGGCGGGGTACGCACTGAAGCTTTCTTT

d_call: NA
v_call: TRBV12-3/TRBV12-4
clone_size: many
j_call: TRBJ2-7
cdr3_length: 14
cdr3_aa: CASSPRAASYEQYF
cdr3_nt: TGTGCCAGCAGTCCCCGGGCGGCCTCCTACGAGCAGTACTTC

d_call: NA
v_call: TRBV5-4
clone_size: many
j_call: TRBJ2-5
cdr3_length: 14
cdr3_aa: CASSWGARGETQYF
cdr3_nt: TGTGCCAGCAGCTGGGGGGCAAGGGGAGAGACCCAGTACTTC

d_call: NA
v_call: TRBV7-3
clone_size: NA
j_call: TRBJ2-1
cdr3_length: 13
cdr3_aa: CASRTGSVAEQFF
cdr3_nt: TGTGCCAGCAGGACAGGAAGTGTAGCGGAGCAGTTCTTC

d_call: TRBD1
v_call: TRBV2
clone_size: NA
j_call: TRBJ2-3
cdr3_length: 15
cdr3_aa: CASSNGQGEIDTQYF
cdr3_nt: TGTGCCAGCAGTAATGGACAGGGCGAAATAGATACGCAGTATTTT

d_call: NA
v_call: TRBV20-1
clone_size: many
j_call: TRBJ2-1
cdr3_length: 13
cdr3_aa: CSARVSAYNEQFF
cdr3_nt: TGCAGTGCTAGGGTTAGTGCCTACAATGAGCAGTTCTTC